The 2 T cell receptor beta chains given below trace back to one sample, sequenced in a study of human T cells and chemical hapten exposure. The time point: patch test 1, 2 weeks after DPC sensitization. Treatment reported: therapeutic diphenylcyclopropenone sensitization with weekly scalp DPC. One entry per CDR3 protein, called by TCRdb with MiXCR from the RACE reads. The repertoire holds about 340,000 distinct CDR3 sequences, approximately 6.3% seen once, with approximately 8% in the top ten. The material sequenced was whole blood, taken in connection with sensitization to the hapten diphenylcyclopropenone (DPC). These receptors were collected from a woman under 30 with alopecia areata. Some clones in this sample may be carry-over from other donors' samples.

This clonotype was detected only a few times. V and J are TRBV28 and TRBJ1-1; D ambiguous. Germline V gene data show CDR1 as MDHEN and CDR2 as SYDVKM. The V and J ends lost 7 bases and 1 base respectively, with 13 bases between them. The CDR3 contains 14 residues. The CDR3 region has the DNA TGTGCCAGCACCCAAGGAACGGGGAACACTGAAGCTTTCTTT. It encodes CASTQGTGNTEAFF.

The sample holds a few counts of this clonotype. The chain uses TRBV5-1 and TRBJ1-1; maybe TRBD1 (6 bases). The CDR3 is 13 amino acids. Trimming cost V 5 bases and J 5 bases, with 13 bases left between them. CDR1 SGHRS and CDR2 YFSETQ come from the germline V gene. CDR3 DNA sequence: TGCGCCAGCAGAGCAGGGGTAGGTACTGAAGCTTTCTTT. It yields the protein CASRAGVGTEAFF.